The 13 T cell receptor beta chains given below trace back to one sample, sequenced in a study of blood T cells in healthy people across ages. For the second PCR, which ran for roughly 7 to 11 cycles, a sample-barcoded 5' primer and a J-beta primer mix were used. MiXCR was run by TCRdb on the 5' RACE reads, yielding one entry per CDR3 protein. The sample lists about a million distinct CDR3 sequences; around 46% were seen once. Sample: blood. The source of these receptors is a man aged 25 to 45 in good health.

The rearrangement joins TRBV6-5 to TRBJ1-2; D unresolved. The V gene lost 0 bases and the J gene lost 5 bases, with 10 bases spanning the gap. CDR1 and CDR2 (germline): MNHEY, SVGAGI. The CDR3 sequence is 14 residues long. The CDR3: CASSYSMKEYGYTF. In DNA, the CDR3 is TGTGCCAGCAGTTACTCGATGAAAGAGTATGGCTACACCTTC.

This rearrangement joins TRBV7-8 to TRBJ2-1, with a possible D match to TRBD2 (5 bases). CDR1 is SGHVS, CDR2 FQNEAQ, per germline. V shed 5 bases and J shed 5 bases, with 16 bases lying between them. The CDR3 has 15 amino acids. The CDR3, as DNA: TGTGCCAGCAGCCCCCCTACGGGGTTAAACAATGAGCAGTTCTTC. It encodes CASSPPTGLNNEQFF.

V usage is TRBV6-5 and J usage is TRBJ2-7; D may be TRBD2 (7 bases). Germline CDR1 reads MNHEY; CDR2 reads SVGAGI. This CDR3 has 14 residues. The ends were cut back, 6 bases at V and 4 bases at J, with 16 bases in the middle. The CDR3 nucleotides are TGTGCCAGCAGCCCCGTCGAGGGGGGGTACGAGCAGTACTTC. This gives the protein CASSPVEGGYEQYF.

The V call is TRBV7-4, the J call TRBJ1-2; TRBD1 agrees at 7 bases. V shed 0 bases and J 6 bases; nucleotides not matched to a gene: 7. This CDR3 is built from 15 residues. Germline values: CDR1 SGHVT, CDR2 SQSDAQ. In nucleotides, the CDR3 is TGTGCCAGCAGCTTAGCTAGACAGGGTAGAGATGGCTACACCTTC. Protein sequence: CASSLARQGRDGYTF.

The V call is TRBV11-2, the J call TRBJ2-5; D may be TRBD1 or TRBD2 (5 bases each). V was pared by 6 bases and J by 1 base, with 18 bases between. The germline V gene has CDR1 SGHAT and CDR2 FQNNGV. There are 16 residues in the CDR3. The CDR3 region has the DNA TGTGCCAGCAGTCCCGAGGGGCAGGCCACCCAAGAGACCCAGTACTTC. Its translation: CASSPEGQATQETQYF.

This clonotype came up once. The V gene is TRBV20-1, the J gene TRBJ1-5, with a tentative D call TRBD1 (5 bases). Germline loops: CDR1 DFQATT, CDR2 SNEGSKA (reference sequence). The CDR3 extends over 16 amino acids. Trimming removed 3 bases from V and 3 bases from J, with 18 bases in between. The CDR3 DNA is TGCAGTGCTAGGAACGCGCAGACAGCCAACAATCAGCCCCAGCATTTT. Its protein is CSARNAQTANNQPQHF.

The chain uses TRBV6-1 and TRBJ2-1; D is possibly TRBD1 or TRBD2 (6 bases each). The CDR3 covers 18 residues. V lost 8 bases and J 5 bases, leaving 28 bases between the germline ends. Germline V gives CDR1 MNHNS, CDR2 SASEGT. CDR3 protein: CASVFSFEWGAAHNEQFF. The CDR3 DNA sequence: TGTGCCAGCGTATTTTCCTTCGAGTGGGGGGCCGCCCACAATGAGCAGTTCTTC.

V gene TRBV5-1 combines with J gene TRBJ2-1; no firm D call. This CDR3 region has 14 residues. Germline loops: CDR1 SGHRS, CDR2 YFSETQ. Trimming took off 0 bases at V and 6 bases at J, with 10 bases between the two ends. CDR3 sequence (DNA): TGCGCCAGCAGCTTGGGGGCAGGAGTCAATGAGCAGTTCTTC. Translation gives CASSLGAGVNEQFF.

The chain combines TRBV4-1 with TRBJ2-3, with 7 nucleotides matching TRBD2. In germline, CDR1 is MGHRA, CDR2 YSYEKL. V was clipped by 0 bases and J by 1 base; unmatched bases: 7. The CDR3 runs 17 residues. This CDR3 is CASSQENRAGGTDTQYF. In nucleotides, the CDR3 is TGCGCCAGCAGCCAAGAAAACCGCGCGGGGGGCACAGATACGCAGTATTTT.

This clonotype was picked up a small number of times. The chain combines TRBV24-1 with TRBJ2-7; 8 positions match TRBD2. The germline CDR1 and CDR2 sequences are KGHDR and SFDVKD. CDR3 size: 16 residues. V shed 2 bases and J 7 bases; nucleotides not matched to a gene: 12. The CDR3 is CATSDSRRGGVNEQYF. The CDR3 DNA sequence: TGTGCCACCAGTGATTCCCGACGGGGGGGAGTAAATGAGCAGTACTTC.

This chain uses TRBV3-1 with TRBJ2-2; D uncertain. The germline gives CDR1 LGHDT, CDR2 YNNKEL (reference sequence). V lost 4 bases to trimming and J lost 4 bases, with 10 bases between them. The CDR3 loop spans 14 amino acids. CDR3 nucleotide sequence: TGTGCCAGCAGCCGCGAAGGTTCCACCGGGGAGCTGTTTTTT. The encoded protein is CASSREGSTGELFF.

The CDR3 nucleotides are TGTGCCAGCAGTTTCGTAGGGACGGGGGGCTACACCTTC. It yields the protein CASSFVGTGGYTF. The chain links TRBV28 to TRBJ1-2, with a possible D match to TRBD1 (5 bases). V was shortened by 3 bases and J by 8 bases, with 13 bases between the two germline ends. The CDR3 consists of 13 residues. Germline V gives CDR1 MDHEN, CDR2 SYDVKM.

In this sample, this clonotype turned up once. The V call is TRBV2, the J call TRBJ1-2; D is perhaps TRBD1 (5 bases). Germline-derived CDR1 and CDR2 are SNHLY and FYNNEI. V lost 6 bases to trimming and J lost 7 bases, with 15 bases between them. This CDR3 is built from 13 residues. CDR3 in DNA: TGTGCCAGCAGCGCGACCCCTGGGGGTGGCTACACCTTC. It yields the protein CASSATPGGGYTF.